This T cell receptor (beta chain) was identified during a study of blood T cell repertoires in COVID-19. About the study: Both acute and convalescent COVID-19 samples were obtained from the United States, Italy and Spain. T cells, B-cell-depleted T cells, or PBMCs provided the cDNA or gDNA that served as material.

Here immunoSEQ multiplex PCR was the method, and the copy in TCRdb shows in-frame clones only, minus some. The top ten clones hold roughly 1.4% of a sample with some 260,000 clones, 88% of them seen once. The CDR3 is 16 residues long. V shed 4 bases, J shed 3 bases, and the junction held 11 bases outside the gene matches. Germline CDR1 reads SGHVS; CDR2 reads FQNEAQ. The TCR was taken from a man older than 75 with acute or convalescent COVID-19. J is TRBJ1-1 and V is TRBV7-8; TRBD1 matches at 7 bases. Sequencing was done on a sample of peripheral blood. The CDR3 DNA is TGTGCCAGCAGCTCCATGACAGGGAGGACTTACACTGAAGCTTTCTTT. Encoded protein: CASSSMTGRTYTEAFF. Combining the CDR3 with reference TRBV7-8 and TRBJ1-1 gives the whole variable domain GAGVSQSPRYKVAKRGQDVALRCDPISGHVSLFWYQQALGQGPEFLTYFQNEAQLDKSGLPSDRFFAERPEGSVSTLKIQRTQQEDSAVYLCASSSMTGRTYTEAFFGQGTRLTVV.